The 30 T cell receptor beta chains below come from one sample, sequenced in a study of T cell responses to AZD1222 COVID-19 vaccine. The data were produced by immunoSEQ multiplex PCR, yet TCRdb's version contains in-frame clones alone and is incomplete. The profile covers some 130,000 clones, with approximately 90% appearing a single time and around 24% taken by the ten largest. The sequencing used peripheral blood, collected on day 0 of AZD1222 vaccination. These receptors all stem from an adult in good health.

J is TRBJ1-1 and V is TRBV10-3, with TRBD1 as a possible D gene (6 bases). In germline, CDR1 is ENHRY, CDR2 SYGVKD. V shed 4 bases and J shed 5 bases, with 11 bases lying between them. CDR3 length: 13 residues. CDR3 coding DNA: TGTGCCATCAGTGGCAGGGGTGGAACTGAAGCTTTCTTT. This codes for CAISGRGGTEAFF.

CDR3 nucleotides: TGTGCCAGCAGTTTAGTTACTGGCGGTGATCAGCCCCAGCATTTT. Protein sequence: CASSLVTGGDQPQHF. The V and J genes are TRBV27 and TRBJ1-5; D is uncertain. Germline lookup yields CDR1 MNHEY and CDR2 SMNVEV (reference sequence). This CDR3 region has 15 residues. The V gene lost 2 bases and the J gene lost 5 bases, with 13 bases spanning the gap.

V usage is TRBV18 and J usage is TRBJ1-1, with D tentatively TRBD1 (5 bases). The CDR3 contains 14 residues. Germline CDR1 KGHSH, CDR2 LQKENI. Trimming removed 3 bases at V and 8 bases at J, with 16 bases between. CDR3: CASSPGPTYQEAFF. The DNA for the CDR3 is TGTGCCAGCTCACCGGGACCGACTTATCAAGAAGCTTTCTTT. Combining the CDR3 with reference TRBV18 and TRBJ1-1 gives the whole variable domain NAGVMQNPRHLVRRRGQEARLRCSPMKGHSHVYWYRQLPEEGLKFMVYLQKENIIDESGMPKERFSAEFPKEGPSILRIQQVVRGDSAAYFCASSPGPTYQEAFFGQGTRLTVV.

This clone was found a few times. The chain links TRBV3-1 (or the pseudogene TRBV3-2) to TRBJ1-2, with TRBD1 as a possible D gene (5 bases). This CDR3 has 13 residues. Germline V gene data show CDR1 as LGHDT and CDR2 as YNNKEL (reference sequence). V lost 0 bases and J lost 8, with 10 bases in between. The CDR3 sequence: CASSQEGRHGYTF. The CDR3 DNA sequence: TGTGCCAGCAGCCAAGAGGGACGCCACGGCTACACCTTC.

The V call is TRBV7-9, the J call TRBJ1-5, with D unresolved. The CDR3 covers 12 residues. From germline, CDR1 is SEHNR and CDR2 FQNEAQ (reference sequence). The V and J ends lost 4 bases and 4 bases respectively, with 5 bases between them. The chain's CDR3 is CASSSPNQPQHF. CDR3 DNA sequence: TGTGCCAGCAGCTCACCAAATCAGCCCCAGCATTTT.

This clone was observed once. The CDR3 loop is CASSLGTDSNQPQHF. The CDR3 bases are TGTGCCAGCAGCCTCGGGACCGATAGCAATCAGCCCCAGCATTTT. This sequence joins TRBV6-7 and TRBJ1-5; the D gene is possibly TRBD1 (5 bases). TRBV6-7 is filed as an ORF, its function uncertain. The CDR3 totals 15 residues. V gave up 6 bases and J gave up 0 bases, with 12 bases separating them.

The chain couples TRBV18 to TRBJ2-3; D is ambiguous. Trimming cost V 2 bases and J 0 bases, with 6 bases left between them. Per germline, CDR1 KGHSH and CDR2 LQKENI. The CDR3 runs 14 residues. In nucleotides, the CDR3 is TGTGCCAGCTCACCATCTTCTAGCACAGATACGCAGTATTTT. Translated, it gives CASSPSSSTDTQYF. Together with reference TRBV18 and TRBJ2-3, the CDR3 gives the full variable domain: NAGVMQNPRHLVRRRGQEARLRCSPMKGHSHVYWYRQLPEEGLKFMVYLQKENIIDESGMPKERFSAEFPKEGPSILRIQQVVRGDSAAYFCASSPSSSTDTQYFGPGTRLTVL.

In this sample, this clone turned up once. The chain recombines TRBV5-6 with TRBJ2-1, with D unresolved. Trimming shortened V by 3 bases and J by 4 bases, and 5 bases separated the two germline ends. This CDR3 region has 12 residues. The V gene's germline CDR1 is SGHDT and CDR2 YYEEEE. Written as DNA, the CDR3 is TGTGCCAGCAGCTCGCTATACAATGAGCAGTTCTTC. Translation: CASSSLYNEQFF.

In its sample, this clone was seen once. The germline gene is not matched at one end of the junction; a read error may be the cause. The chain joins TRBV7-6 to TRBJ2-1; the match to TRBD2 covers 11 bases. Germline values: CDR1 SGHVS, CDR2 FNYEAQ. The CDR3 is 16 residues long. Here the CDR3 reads CASSVAGGRAYNEQFF. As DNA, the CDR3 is TGTGCCAGCAGCGTAGCGGGGGGGCGGGCTTACAATGAGCAGTTCTTC.

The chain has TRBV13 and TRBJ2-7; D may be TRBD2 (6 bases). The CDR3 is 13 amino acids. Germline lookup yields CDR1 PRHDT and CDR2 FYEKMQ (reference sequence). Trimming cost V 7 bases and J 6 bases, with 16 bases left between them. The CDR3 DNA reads TGTGCCAGCATGGTGGGGGGTGTTTCCGAGCAGTACTTC. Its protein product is CASMVGGVSEQYF.

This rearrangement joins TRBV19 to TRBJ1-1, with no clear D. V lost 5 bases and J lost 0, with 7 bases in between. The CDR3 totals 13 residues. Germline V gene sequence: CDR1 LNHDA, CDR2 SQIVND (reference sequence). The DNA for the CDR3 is TGTGCCAGTAGTGCAGCAGTGAACACTGAAGCTTTCTTT. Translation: CASSAAVNTEAFF. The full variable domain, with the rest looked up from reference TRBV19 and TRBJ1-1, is DGGITQSPKYLFRKEGQNVTLSCEQNLNHDAMYWYRQDPGQGLRLIYYSQIVNDFQKGDIAEGYSVSREKKESFPLTVTSAQKNPTAFYLCASSAAVNTEAFFGQGTRLTVV.

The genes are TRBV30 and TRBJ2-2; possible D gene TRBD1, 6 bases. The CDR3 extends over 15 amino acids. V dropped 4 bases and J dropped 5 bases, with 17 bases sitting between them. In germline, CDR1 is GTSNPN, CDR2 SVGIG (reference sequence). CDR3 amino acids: CAWMDEQGETGELFF. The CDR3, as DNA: TGTGCCTGGATGGATGAACAGGGAGAAACCGGGGAGCTGTTTTTT.

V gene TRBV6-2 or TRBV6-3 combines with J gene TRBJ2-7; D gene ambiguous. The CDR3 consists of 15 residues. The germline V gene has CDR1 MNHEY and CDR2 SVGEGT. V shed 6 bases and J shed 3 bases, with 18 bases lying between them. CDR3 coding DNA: TGTGCCAGCAGCCGCTCCATACTCGACCTCTACGAGCAGTACTTC. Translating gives CASSRSILDLYEQYF.

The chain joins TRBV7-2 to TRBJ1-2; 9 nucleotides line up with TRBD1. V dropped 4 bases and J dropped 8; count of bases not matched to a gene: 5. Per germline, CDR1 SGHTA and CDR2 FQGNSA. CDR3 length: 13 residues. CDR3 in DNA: TGTGCCAGCAGCTACGACAGGGGGAAAGGCTACACCTTC. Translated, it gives CASSYDRGKGYTF.

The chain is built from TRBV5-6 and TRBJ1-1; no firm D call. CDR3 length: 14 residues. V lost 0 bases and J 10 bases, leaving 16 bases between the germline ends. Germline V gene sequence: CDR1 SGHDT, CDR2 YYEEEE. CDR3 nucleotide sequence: TGTGCCAGCAGCTTGGGTTCCGGGGTGATAATAGCTTTCTTT. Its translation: CASSLGSGVIIAFF.

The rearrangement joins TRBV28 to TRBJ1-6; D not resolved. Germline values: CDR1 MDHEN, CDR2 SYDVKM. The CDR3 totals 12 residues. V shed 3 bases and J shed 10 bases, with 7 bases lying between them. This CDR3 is CASSLSFSPLHF. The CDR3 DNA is TGTGCCAGCAGTTTGTCGTTCTCACCCCTCCACTTT.

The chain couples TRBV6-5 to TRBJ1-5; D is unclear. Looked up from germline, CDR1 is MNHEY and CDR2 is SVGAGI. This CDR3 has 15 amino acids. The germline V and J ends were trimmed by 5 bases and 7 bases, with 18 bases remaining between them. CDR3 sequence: CASSPVDRRTQPQHF. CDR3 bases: TGTGCCAGCAGTCCCGTGGACCGCCGAACCCAGCCCCAGCATTTT.

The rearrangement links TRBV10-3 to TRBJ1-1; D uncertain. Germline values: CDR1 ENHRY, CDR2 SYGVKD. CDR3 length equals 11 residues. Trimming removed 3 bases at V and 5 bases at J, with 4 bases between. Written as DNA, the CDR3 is TGTGCCATCAGTGATTTGACTGAAGCTTTCTTT. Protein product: CAISDLTEAFF.

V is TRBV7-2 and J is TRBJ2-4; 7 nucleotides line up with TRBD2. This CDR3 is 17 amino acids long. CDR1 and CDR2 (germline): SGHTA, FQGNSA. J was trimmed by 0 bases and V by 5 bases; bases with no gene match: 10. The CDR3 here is CASSMPRGGGAKNIQYF. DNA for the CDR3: TGTGCCAGCAGCATGCCGCGAGGCGGGGGAGCCAAAAACATTCAGTACTTC.

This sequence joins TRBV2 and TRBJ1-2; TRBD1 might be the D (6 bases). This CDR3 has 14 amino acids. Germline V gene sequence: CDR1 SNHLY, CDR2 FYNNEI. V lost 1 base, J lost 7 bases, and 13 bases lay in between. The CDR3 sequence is CASSEVRTVGGYTF. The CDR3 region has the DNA TGTGCCAGCAGTGAAGTGAGGACAGTTGGTGGCTACACCTTC.

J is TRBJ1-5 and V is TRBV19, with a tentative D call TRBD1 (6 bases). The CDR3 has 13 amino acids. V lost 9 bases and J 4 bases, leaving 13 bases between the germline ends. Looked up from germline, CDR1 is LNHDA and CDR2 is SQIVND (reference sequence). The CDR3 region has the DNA TGTGCCAGCCGGGACACCGTTAATCAGCCCCAGCATTTT. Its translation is CASRDTVNQPQHF.

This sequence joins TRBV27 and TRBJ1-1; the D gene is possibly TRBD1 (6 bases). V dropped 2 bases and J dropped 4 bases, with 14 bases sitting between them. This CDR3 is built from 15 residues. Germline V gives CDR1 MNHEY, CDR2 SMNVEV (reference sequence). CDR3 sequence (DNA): TGTGCCAGCAGTTTAGTGGCAGGACAGACCACTGAAGCTTTCTTT. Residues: CASSLVAGQTTEAFF.

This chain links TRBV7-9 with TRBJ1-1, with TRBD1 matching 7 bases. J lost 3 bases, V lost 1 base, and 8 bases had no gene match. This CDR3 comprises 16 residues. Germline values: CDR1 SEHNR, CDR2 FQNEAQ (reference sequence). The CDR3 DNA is TGTGCCAGCAGCTTAGGGGTGACAGGGATGGACACTGAAGCTTTCTTT. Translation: CASSLGVTGMDTEAFF. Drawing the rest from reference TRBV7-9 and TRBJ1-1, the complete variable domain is DTGVSQNPRHKITKRGQNVTFRCDPISEHNRLYWYRQTLGQGPEFLTYFQNEAQLEKSRLLSDRFSAERPKGSFSTLEIQRTEQGDSAMYLCASSLGVTGMDTEAFFGQGTRLTVV.

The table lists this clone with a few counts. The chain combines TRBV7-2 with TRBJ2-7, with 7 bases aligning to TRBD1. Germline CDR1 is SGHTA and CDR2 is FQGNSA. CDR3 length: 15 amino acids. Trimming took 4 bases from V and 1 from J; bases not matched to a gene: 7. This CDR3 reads CASSSGPGQSYEQYF. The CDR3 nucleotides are TGTGCCAGCAGCTCTGGGCCGGGACAGTCCTACGAGCAGTACTTC.

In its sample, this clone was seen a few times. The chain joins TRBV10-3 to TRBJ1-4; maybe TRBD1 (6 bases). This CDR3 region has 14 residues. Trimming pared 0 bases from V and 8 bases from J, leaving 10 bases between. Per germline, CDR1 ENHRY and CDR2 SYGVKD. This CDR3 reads CAISESGGEEKLFF. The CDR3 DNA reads TGTGCCATCAGTGAGTCTGGGGGCGAGGAAAAACTGTTTTTT.

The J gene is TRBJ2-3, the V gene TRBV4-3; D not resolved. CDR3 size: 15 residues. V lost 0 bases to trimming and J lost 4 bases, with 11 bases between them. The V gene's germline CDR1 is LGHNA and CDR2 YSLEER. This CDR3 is CASSQDLGRADTQYF. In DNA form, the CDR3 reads TGCGCCAGCAGCCAAGATTTGGGTAGGGCAGATACGCAGTATTTT.

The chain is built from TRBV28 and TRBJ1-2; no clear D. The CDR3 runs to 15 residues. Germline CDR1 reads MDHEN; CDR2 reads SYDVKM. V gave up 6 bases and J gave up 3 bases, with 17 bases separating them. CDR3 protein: CASRPLGMGYYGYTF. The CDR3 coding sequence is TGTGCCAGCAGGCCTCTCGGGATGGGATACTATGGCTACACCTTC.

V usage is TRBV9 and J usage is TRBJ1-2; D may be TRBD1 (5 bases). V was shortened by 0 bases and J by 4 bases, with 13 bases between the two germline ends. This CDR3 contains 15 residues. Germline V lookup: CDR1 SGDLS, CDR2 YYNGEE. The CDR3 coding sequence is TGTGCCAGCAGCGTAGCCGCAGGGATGGCCTATGGCTACACCTTC. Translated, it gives CASSVAAGMAYGYTF.

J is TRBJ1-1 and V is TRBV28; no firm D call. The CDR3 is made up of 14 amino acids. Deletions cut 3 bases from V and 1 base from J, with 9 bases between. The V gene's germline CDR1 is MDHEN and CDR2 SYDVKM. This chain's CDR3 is CASSLRAQNTEAFF. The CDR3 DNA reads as TGTGCCAGCAGTTTGAGGGCCCAGAACACTGAAGCTTTCTTT.

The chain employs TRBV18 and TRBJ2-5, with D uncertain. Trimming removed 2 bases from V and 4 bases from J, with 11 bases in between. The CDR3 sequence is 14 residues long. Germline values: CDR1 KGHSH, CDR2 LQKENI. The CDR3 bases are TGTGCCAGCTCACCAAATCCCTACCCAGAGACCCAGTACTTC. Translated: CASSPNPYPETQYF.